The clone carrying this T cell receptor (beta chain) turned up a few times. As yet, its antigen is unknown. This sample was taken from a study of early T cells in non-severe SARS-CoV-2 infection. The wider study: Sequencing of unsorted whole blood was done on bulk RNA, leaving chains unpaired.

Attachment of unique molecular identifiers was made to individual cDNA molecules. Each CDR3 protein gets one entry after TCRdb re-called the 5' RACE reads with MiXCR. Found here are roughly 20,000 distinct CDR3 sequences, about 5.5% of them singletons; the top ten hold about 6.3%. Study outcomes and limitations: Sequences matched to VDJdb favored anti-spike CD8 responses, while private and CD4 specificities were missed.

The clonotype originates from an adult who was a healthcare worker with PCR-confirmed SARS-CoV-2 infection or an uninfected control (not recorded which). The sample was whole blood.

CDR3 sequence reads: CASSFTGRDNEQFF. CDR3 nucleotides: TGTGCCAGCAGCTTCACGGGGAGGGACAATGAGCAGTTCTTC. The chain combines TRBV11-2 with TRBJ2-1, with 7 nucleotides matching TRBD2. Germline assignment: CDR1 SGHAT and CDR2 FQNNGV. There are 14 residues in the CDR3. The trim removed 3 bases at V and 5 bases at J, leaving 4 bases unmatched.